The 10 T cell receptor beta chains in this list originate from one sample, sequenced in a study of response to subunit inactivated influenza vaccine. One entry per CDR3 protein, called by TCRdb with MiXCR from the RT-PCR reads. This sample has 500,000 to 700,000 distinct CDR3 sequences, with 20% to 25% found just once. These same records also appear under a second study, on T cells expressing NK-cell markers. That work contributes: It was by 5'RACE template switching with UMIs that TCR beta cDNA was made.

The sample consisted of CD4+ T cells sorted from PBMCs, taken about 13 days after vaccination. All receptors derive from a man aged 50-59 years who received an inactivated influenza vaccine.

In its sample, this clonotype was seen a few times. The chain carries TRBV12-3 or TRBV12-4 and TRBJ1-5; 7 nucleotides line up with TRBD1. The CDR3 is made up of 15 amino acids. The trim removed 6 bases at V and 3 bases at J, leaving 8 bases unmatched. Here the CDR3 reads CASSTTGRVNQPQHF. The DNA for the CDR3 is TGTGCCAGCAGCACGACAGGGAGGGTCAATCAGCCCCAGCATTTT.

This chain connects TRBV11-2 to TRBJ2-1; D perhaps matches TRBD1 (5 bases). CDR1 SGHAT and CDR2 FQNNGV come from the germline V gene. The CDR3 consists of 17 residues. V was cut by 3 bases and J by 3 bases, with 18 bases left in between. The DNA of the CDR3 is TGTGCCAGCAGCTTGGTCGGTGCAGGGAAAAGCTACAATGAGCAGTTCTTC. It specifies CASSLVGAGKSYNEQFF.

CDR3 sequence reads: CAISEGTSGGQFF. CDR3 coding DNA: TGTGCCATCAGTGAGGGGACTAGCGGGGGGCAGTTCTTC. The J gene is TRBJ2-1, the V gene TRBV10-3; 14 nucleotides line up with TRBD2. Per the germline V gene, CDR1 is ENHRY and CDR2 is SYGVKD. This CDR3 comprises 13 residues. V trimming: 2 bases; J trimming: 12 bases; junction bases outside the gene matches: 0.

The chain joins TRBV7-9 to TRBJ2-2; D is possibly TRBD1 (5 bases). V was trimmed by 7 bases and J by 2 bases, leaving 11 bases between them. There are 14 residues in the CDR3. Germline CDR1 reads SEHNR; CDR2 reads FQNEAQ (reference sequence). The CDR3 nucleotides read TGTGCCAGCACCCAAAGGGGTAACACCGGGGAGCTGTTTTTT. It yields the protein CASTQRGNTGELFF.

This clonotype appeared a few times. This chain joins TRBV9 and TRBJ2-3, with D possibly being TRBD1 or TRBD2 (5 bases each). Germline values: CDR1 SGDLS, CDR2 YYNGEE. V was clipped by 3 bases and J by 2 bases, with 10 bases between them. The CDR3 contains 14 residues. The CDR3 coding sequence is TGTGCCAGCAGCGCCGGGACGGACACAGATACGCAGTATTTT. This translates into CASSAGTDTDTQYF.

This clonotype was observed a handful of times. The CDR3 DNA follows: TGCAGTGCTAGAACCTGGCAGGGTACCGGGAGGACCTACAATGAGCAGTTCTTC. Translated, it gives CSARTWQGTGRTYNEQFF. The chain couples TRBV20-1 to TRBJ2-1, with 7 bases aligning to TRBD2. The V and J ends lost 2 bases and 2 bases, in that order; junction bases with no gene match: 15. The germline CDR1 and CDR2 sequences are DFQATT and SNEGSKA (reference sequence). The CDR3 sequence is 18 residues long.

This chain joins TRBV7-2 and TRBJ2-3; 8 bases agree with TRBD2. The ends lost 5 bases at V and 4 bases at J; junction bases unmatched: 5. CDR1 SGHTA and CDR2 FQGNSA come from the germline V gene. This CDR3 comprises 14 residues. The CDR3 loop reads CASSTGGGPDTQYF. For the CDR3, the DNA is TGTGCCAGCAGCACGGGGGGGGGGCCAGATACGCAGTATTTT. The whole variable domain, filled in from reference TRBV7-2 and TRBJ2-3, reads GAGVSQSPSNKVTEKGKDVELRCDPISGHTALYWYRQSLGQGLEFLIYFQGNSAPDKSGLPSDRFSAERTGGSVSTLTIQRTQQEDSAVYLCASSTGGGPDTQYFGPGTRLTVL.

This clonotype was seen ten or more times. The chain recombines TRBV5-1 with TRBJ2-4, with no clear D. CDR1 is SGHRS, CDR2 YFSETQ, per germline. The CDR3 runs to 13 residues. Trimming took 4 bases from V and 4 from J, leaving 9 bases between them. The CDR3 DNA is TGCGCCAGCAGCGTGACACCGAAAAACATTCAGTACTTC. Translated, it gives CASSVTPKNIQYF.

This clonotype was seen only once. The V call is TRBV6-2 or TRBV6-3, the J call TRBJ2-3; weak D call: TRBD2 (6 bases). V was pared by 8 bases and J by 4 bases, with 16 bases between. The length of the CDR3 is 14 residues. CDR1 MNHEY and CDR2 SVGEGT come from the germline V gene. CDR3 loop: CASHTRRGSDTQYF. The CDR3 DNA is TGTGCCAGCCACACTCGGCGGGGTTCAGATACGCAGTATTTT.

The table lists this clonotype with a few counts. This chain links TRBV20-1 with TRBJ2-5; D is unclear. Trimming cost V 6 bases and J 2 bases, with 10 bases left between them. CDR3 length: 12 residues. CDR1 is DFQATT, CDR2 SNEGSKA, per germline (reference sequence). The CDR3 nucleotides are TGCAGTGCCAGCAGACCTCAAGAGACCCAGTACTTC. Amino acid sequence: CSASRPQETQYF.